The rows below give T cell receptor beta chains drawn from one sample of a study of T-cell memory formation after mild COVID-19. TCRdb redid the calling of the 5' RACE reads with MiXCR, one entry per CDR3 protein. The sample lists about 310,000 distinct CDR3 sequences, roughly 19% seen once, with over 20% in the top ten. The sample taken for sequencing was PBMCs or a T cell subset sorted from them (not recorded which). The receptors come from a man aged 18 to 29 who had mild COVID-19 (a few samples of this study predate the infection). Cell type and time point are not known. Both conserved end residues are part of each CDR3. D genes are given only for firm matches. A row's size may be missing; if present it is once, few, many or a size class.

clone size	V gene	J gene	D gene	CDR3 length	CDR3 protein	CDR3 DNA
few	TRBV14	TRBJ2-1	-	14	CASSPGPHSDEQFF	TGTGCCAGCAGCCCCGGCCCCCATTCGGATGAGCAGTTCTTC
-	TRBV29-1	TRBJ2-1	-	14	CSVDGKGILNEQFF	TGCAGCGTTGACGGGAAGGGGATCCTCAATGAGCAGTTCTTC
few	TRBV7-2	TRBJ1-1	-	13	CASTHRQNTEAFF	TGTGCCAGCACCCATCGACAGAACACTGAAGCTTTCTTT
-	TRBV12-3/TRBV12-4	TRBJ1-1	-	14	CASSLVGGRTEAFF	TGTGCCAGCTCACTCGTGGGGGGCCGCACTGAAGCTTTCTTT
few	TRBV20-1	TRBJ2-4	-	15	CSARWWGRAKNIQYF	TGCAGTGCTAGGTGGTGGGGAAGGGCCAAAAACATTCAGTACTTC
many	TRBV4-1	TRBJ2-1	-	14	CASGGGGPYNEQFF	TGCGCCAGCGGTGGGGGGGGCCCCTACAATGAGCAGTTCTTC
many	TRBV18	TRBJ2-7	-	11	CASSPAYEQYF	TGTGCCAGCTCACCCGCCTACGAGCAGTACTTC
-	TRBV5-1	TRBJ2-3	-	15	CASSPLGGSTDTQYF	TGCGCCAGCAGCCCCCTAGGGGGGAGCACAGATACGCAGTATTTT
many	TRBV18	TRBJ1-5	-	13	CASSPRTGQPQHF	TGTGCCAGCTCACCAAGGACGGGACAGCCCCAGCATTTT
-	TRBV10-3	TRBJ1-6	-	14	CAISQGNYNSPLHF	TGTGCCATCAGCCAGGGTAACTACAATTCACCCCTCCACTTT
-	TRBV7-2	TRBJ1-1	-	15	CASSIRTEANTEAFF	TGTGCCAGCAGCATCAGGACAGAAGCGAACACTGAAGCTTTCTTT
-	TRBV6-2/TRBV6-3	TRBJ2-1	TRBD1	15	CASRNAGQGAHEQFF	TGTGCCAGCAGGAACGCGGGACAGGGGGCACACGAGCAGTTCTTC
-	TRBV19	TRBJ2-3	TRBD2	15	CASSITGLATDTQYF	TGTGCCAGTAGTATCACGGGACTAGCGACAGATACGCAGTATTTT
few	TRBV4-3	TRBJ2-5	TRBD2	16	CASSQEPPTSGGSQYF	TGCGCCAGCAGCCAAGAGCCGCCCACTAGCGGGGGCTCCCAGTACTTC
-	TRBV4-3	TRBJ1-1	TRBD1	14	CASSHRTGRTEAFF	TGCGCCAGCAGCCATCGGACAGGGCGGACTGAAGCTTTCTTT
few	TRBV29-1	TRBJ1-2	TRBD1	12	CSVPDRADGYTF	TGCAGCGTTCCCGACAGGGCAGATGGCTACACCTTC
-	TRBV7-7	TRBJ2-1	TRBD1	15	CASSSVGTAYNEQFF	TGTGCTAGCAGCTCAGTCGGGACAGCCTACAATGAGCAGTTCTTC
-	TRBV5-1	TRBJ2-4	TRBD2	15	CASSLAGAGENIQYF	TGCGCCAGCAGCTTAGCGGGGGCAGGGGAAAACATTCAGTACTTC
-	TRBV20-1	TRBJ2-6	TRBD1	14	CSAIQGAGANVLTF	TGCAGTGCTATACAGGGGGCAGGGGCCAACGTCCTGACTTTC
-	TRBV6-2/TRBV6-3	TRBJ1-5	TRBD1	14	CASTSTGDEQPQHF	TGTGCCAGCACTTCGACAGGGGATGAACAGCCCCAGCATTTT
few	TRBV24-1	TRBJ2-4	-	16	CATSDDRQSAKNIQYF	TGTGCCACCAGTGATGATCGGCAGTCGGCCAAAAACATTCAGTACTTC
few	TRBV7-9	TRBJ1-1	TRBD1	11	CASSWTGEAFF	TGTGCCAGCAGCTGGACAGGGGAAGCTTTCTTT
-	TRBV2	TRBJ2-4	-	14	CASSVVGRMGIQYF	TGTGCCAGCAGTGTGGTGGGGCGGATGGGCATTCAGTACTTC
-	TRBV5-1	TRBJ1-6	-	17	CASSERGTGQDNSPLHF	TGCGCCAGCAGCGAGAGGGGTACAGGGCAAGATAATTCACCCCTCCACTTT
few	TRBV18	TRBJ1-3	-	14	CASSPFQPTDTIYF	TGTGCCAGCTCACCCTTTCAGCCGACGGACACCATATATTTT
-	TRBV7-2	TRBJ2-5	-	13	CASSADTGETQYF	TGTGCCAGCAGCGCGGACACGGGAGAGACCCAGTACTTC
-	TRBV6-5	TRBJ2-3	-	14	CASSPPDKGDTQYF	TGTGCCAGCAGTCCCCCGGATAAGGGAGATACGCAGTATTTT
-	TRBV7-2	TRBJ2-1	TRBD2	16	CASTRGSGSSYNEQFF	TGTGCCAGCACCCGGGGTAGCGGGAGCTCCTACAATGAGCAGTTCTTC
many	TRBV12-3/TRBV12-4	TRBJ1-1	-	13	CASSMSGTVEAFF	TGTGCCAGCAGTATGAGTGGGACCGTTGAAGCTTTCTTT
-	TRBV12-3/TRBV12-4	TRBJ1-6	-	15	CASSLVARGNSPLHF	TGTGCCAGCAGTTTAGTAGCGCGGGGCAATTCACCCCTCCACTTT
-	TRBV5-1	TRBJ2-3	-	15	CASSSRGATTDTQYF	TGCGCCAGCAGCAGCCGGGGGGCTACCACAGATACGCAGTATTTT
-	TRBV6-2/TRBV6-3	TRBJ2-5	-	14	CASSPAPGVETQYF	TGTGCCAGCAGTCCAGCCCCTGGAGTAGAGACCCAGTACTTC
-	TRBV7-9	TRBJ1-3	-	16	CASTVPGGYSGNTIYF	TGTGCCAGCACCGTCCCCGGGGGGTACTCCGGAAACACCATATATTTT
-	TRBV5-1	TRBJ1-1	-	12	CASSQTPGEAFF	TGCGCCAGCAGCCAAACCCCAGGGGAAGCTTTCTTT
few	TRBV2	TRBJ1-6	-	13	CASTGQYNSPLHF	TGTGCCAGCACAGGACAGTATAATTCACCCCTCCACTTT
-	TRBV30	TRBJ2-7	-	13	CAWNRAKRDEQYF	TGTGCCTGGAACCGGGCGAAAAGGGACGAGCAGTACTTC
few	TRBV2	TRBJ1-3	TRBD1	15	CAGRAGTGAGNTIYF	TGTGCCGGACGAGCCGGGACAGGGGCTGGAAACACCATATATTTT
-	TRBV7-2	TRBJ2-3	-	17	CASTQISGRPDADTQYF	TGTGCCAGCACCCAGATTTCGGGACGCCCAGACGCAGATACGCAGTATTTT
-	TRBV6-5	TRBJ2-1	TRBD1	14	CASSYLGQGYEQFF	TGTGCCAGCAGTTACTTGGGACAGGGATATGAGCAGTTCTTC
-	TRBV5-1	TRBJ1-1	TRBD1	15	CASRMDRGGGTEAFF	TGCGCCAGCAGGATGGACAGGGGCGGGGGCACTGAAGCTTTCTTT
few	TRBV4-3	TRBJ2-3	TRBD2	21	CASSQEGAWSSGGARTDTQYF	TGCGCCAGCAGCCAAGAGGGGGCGTGGTCTAGCGGGGGGGCCCGTACTGATACGCAGTATTTT
-	TRBV20-1	TRBJ1-3	-	14	CSARVGFSGNTIYF	TGCAGTGCTAGAGTTGGGTTCTCTGGAAACACCATATATTTT
-	TRBV7-9	TRBJ1-2	-	12	CASSSSPYGYTF	TGTGCCAGCAGCTCCTCCCCCTATGGCTACACCTTC
-	TRBV4-1	TRBJ2-1	TRBD1	14	CASSQSTGYNEQFF	TGCGCCAGCAGTCAATCGACAGGGTACAATGAGCAGTTCTTC
few	TRBV4-3	TRBJ1-5	-	15	CASSPGRDGVQPQHF	TGCGCCAGCAGCCCTGGGAGGGATGGCGTACAGCCCCAGCATTTT
-	TRBV4-1	TRBJ1-1	-	14	CASSREGQNTEAFF	TGCGCCAGCAGCCGGGAGGGACAGAACACTGAAGCTTTCTTT
-	TRBV28	TRBJ1-1	-	13	CASSAIQRRGAFF	TGTGCCAGCAGTGCGATACAGCGTAGAGGAGCTTTCTTT
-	TRBV20-1	TRBJ2-1	-	14	CSVRSPSSYNEQFF	TGCAGTGTCAGGTCCCCAAGCTCCTACAATGAGCAGTTCTTC